What follows is one T cell receptor (beta chain) and its context. Produced via immunoSEQ multiplex PCR; TCRdb's table is partial and in-frame only. The table records roughly 48,000 clones, 65% to 85% of them present only once. The data were taken from a study of blood T cell repertoires in COVID-19. V was shortened by 1 base and J by 1 base, with 17 bases between the two germline ends. The CDR3 has 18 amino acids. Looked up from germline, CDR1 is LGHNT and CDR2 is FRNRAP. The source material was peripheral blood. The sequence was obtained from a human donor in a cohort sampled during active COVID-19. This chain connects TRBV12-5 to TRBJ1-5, with a tentative D call TRBD1 (5 bases). This CDR3 reads CASGLGWLEQGSNQPQHF. The CDR3 DNA reads as TGTGCTAGTGGTTTGGGGTGGTTAGAGCAGGGAAGCAATCAGCCCCAGCATTTT.